This TCR beta chain was obtained from a study of blood T cell repertoires in COVID-19. Enrollment of patients from Seattle took place during active infection, with longitudinal follow-up. Germline-derived CDR1 and CDR2 are MDHEN and SYDVKM. Trimming removed 7 bases from V and 2 bases from J; junction bases left unmatched: 6. The CDR3 spans 14 residues. Authors' methods: Quantification of nucleated cells was approximated via reference gene primer amplification. Clones were read by immunoSEQ multiplex PCR, and TCRdb kept only the in-frame ones, dropping some. Clone size and V and J calls were adopted from that table, with D and trimming inferred from the DNA. The sample contains approximately 25,000 clones, about 70% of which appear only once.

The source of this sequence is a man over 45 with COVID-19, enrolled during active disease. Specimen: peripheral blood. The chain couples TRBV28 to TRBJ2-7; 9 nucleotides line up with TRBD1. The CDR3 nucleotides read TGTGCCAGCACCCTGGGACAGGGAGCCTACGAGCAGTACTTC. As protein: CASTLGQGAYEQYF.